Presented here are 27 T cell receptor beta chains from one specimen sequenced in a study of blood T cell repertoires in COVID-19. The assay was immunoSEQ multiplex PCR, and TCRdb's table has in-frame clones only and misses some. The sample contains under 350,000 clones, more than 80% of which appear only once. Sequenced: peripheral blood. Every receptor here comes from a woman aged 30 to 39 with COVID-19, enrolled during active disease.

This rearrangement joins TRBV2 to TRBJ2-7; 8 nucleotides align to TRBD2. CDR1 is SNHLY, CDR2 FYNNEI, per germline. The CDR3 is 12 amino acids. V lost 5 bases, J lost 4 bases, and 1 base stayed unmatched. CDR3 sequence reads: CASSTGGYEQYF. The CDR3, as DNA: TGTGCCAGCAGTACGGGGGGGTACGAGCAGTACTTC.

The CDR3 coding sequence is TGTGCCACCCGCGGGACGGGCGGGACCCAGTACTTC. Translating gives CATRGTGGTQYF. The V gene is TRBV24-1, the J gene TRBJ2-5, with D maybe TRBD2 (6 bases). The germline V gene has CDR1 KGHDR and CDR2 SFDVKD. This CDR3 is built from 12 residues. The germline V and J ends were trimmed by 9 bases and 7 bases, with 14 bases remaining between them.

V usage is TRBV28 and J usage is TRBJ2-2, with D possibly being TRBD1 (8 bases). Trimming left V 6 bases short and J 2 bases short, with 31 bases between. Looked up from germline, CDR1 is MDHEN and CDR2 is SYDVKM. The CDR3 has 21 residues. This CDR3 is CASRTGLKFLTGGTNTGELFF. In nucleotides, the CDR3 is TGTGCCAGCAGAACGGGACTAAAGTTCCTAACAGGGGGGACAAACACCGGGGAGCTGTTTTTT.

This clone has only one observation. CDR3: CASSVGGGSGSYEQYF. CDR3 nucleotides: TGTGCCAGCAGCGTAGGCGGTGGTAGCGGGAGCTACGAGCAGTACTTC. The chain has TRBV9 and TRBJ2-7, with TRBD2 identical over 9 bases. Germline values: CDR1 SGDLS, CDR2 YYNGEE. Trimming cost V 0 bases and J 3 bases; bases outside gene matches: 7. This CDR3 has 16 residues.

The chain is built from TRBV9 and TRBJ2-5, with 14 bases aligning to TRBD2. CDR3 length: 15 amino acids. The germline V gene encodes CDR1 SGDLS and CDR2 YYNGEE. V trimming: 3 bases; J trimming: 4 bases; junction bases outside the gene matches: 2. This CDR3 reads CASSATSGRAETQYF. The CDR3 coding sequence is TGTGCCAGCAGCGCGACTAGCGGGAGGGCAGAGACCCAGTACTTC. The complete variable domain, with remaining parts taken from reference TRBV9 and TRBJ2-5, reads DSGVTQTPKHLITATGQRVTLRCSPRSGDLSVYWYQQSLDQGLQFLIQYYNGEERAKGNILERFSAQQFPDLHSELNLSSLELGDSALYFCASSATSGRAETQYFGPGTRLLVL.

The chain combines TRBV24-1 with TRBJ2-5; 10 bases map to TRBD1. There are 18 residues in the CDR3. Per germline, CDR1 KGHDR and CDR2 SFDVKD. Unmatched junction bases numbered 14, after V lost 3 bases and J lost 5 bases. This CDR3 is CATSDRNPGTGVYETQYF. The CDR3 DNA follows: TGTGCCACCAGTGATCGAAACCCCGGGACAGGGGTTTATGAGACCCAGTACTTC.

This rearrangement joins TRBV7-2 to TRBJ2-3, with a possible D match to TRBD2 (6 bases). V was shortened by 2 bases and J by 3 bases, with 12 bases between the two germline ends. This CDR3 spans 15 amino acids. The germline V gene has CDR1 SGHTA and CDR2 FQGNSA. CDR3 amino acids: CASSLYAGSTDTQYF. The CDR3 DNA follows: TGTGCCAGCAGCTTATATGCGGGGTCGACAGATACGCAGTATTTT.

The rearrangement links TRBV15 to TRBJ2-3; 8 bases line up with TRBD2. The CDR3 totals 16 residues. Trimming at V came to 1 base and at J to 0 bases, leaving 3 bases not matched to a gene. Germline assignment: CDR1 LNHNV and CDR2 YYDKDF (reference sequence). As DNA, the CDR3 is TGTGCCACCAGCAGAGCGAGCGGGAGTAGCACAGATACGCAGTATTTT. Translation: CATSRASGSSTDTQYF.

This CDR3 is CASSEGGQGYEQYF. The CDR3 DNA reads TGTGCCAGCAGCGAGGGAGGACAGGGATACGAGCAGTACTTC. The gene calls are TRBV9 and TRBJ2-7, with 8 bases fitting TRBD1. Germline loops: CDR1 SGDLS, CDR2 YYNGEE. The CDR3 is 14 amino acids. The V segment lost 3 bases and the J segment 4 bases; nucleotides outside the gene matches: 6.

This chain joins TRBV5-5 and TRBJ2-5; D ambiguous. The CDR3 covers 15 residues. Germline V gene lookup returns CDR1 SGHKS and CDR2 YYEKEE (reference sequence). The V gene lost 0 bases and the J gene lost 1 base, with 10 bases spanning the gap. CDR3 residues: CASSLAGFSQETQYF. CDR3 coding DNA: TGTGCCAGCAGCTTGGCCGGGTTTTCCCAAGAGACCCAGTACTTC. Filled out from reference TRBV5-5 and TRBJ2-5, the complete variable domain reads DAGVTQSPTHLIKTRGQQVTLRCSPISGHKSVSWYQQVLGQGPQFIFQYYEKEERGRGNFPDRFSARQFPNYSSELNVNALLLGDSALYLCASSLAGFSQETQYFGPGTRLLVL.

This clone appeared a single time. V and J are TRBV28 and TRBJ1-1, with TRBD1 as a possible D gene (5 bases). The CDR3 has 15 residues. V dropped 8 bases and J dropped 4 bases, with 20 bases sitting between them. Germline CDR1 reads MDHEN; CDR2 reads SYDVKM. The CDR3 nucleotides are TGTGCCAGCCTCCCATGGGGGGAGAGGGGCACTGAAGCTTTCTTT. Encoded protein: CASLPWGERGTEAFF.

V usage is TRBV28 and J usage is TRBJ2-1; 8 bases fit TRBD2. This CDR3 is built from 13 residues. V shed 7 bases, J shed 10 bases, and the junction held 9 bases outside the gene matches. CDR1 is MDHEN and CDR2 is SYDVKM in the germline V gene. Here the CDR3 reads CASNLLLAAEQFF. DNA for the CDR3: TGTGCCAGCAACCTATTACTAGCGGCCGAGCAGTTCTTC.

The J gene is TRBJ2-1, the V gene TRBV5-1, with D possibly TRBD2 on 6 matching bases. V was trimmed by 5 bases and J by 5 bases, leaving 11 bases between them. The germline gives CDR1 SGHRS, CDR2 YFSETQ. The CDR3 covers 13 residues. The CDR3 loop reads CASRGRTNNEQFF. The CDR3 bases are TGCGCCAGCAGGGGGAGGACGAACAATGAGCAGTTCTTC.

The rearrangement joins TRBV5-4 to TRBJ2-3; D remains ambiguous. The CDR3 is 14 residues long. Trimming left V 4 bases short and J 4 bases short, with 13 bases between. The germline gives CDR1 SGHNT, CDR2 YYREEE (reference sequence). The CDR3 DNA reads as TGTGCCAGCAGCCTGAACCTAGGCGCAGATACGCAGTATTTT. Its translation: CASSLNLGADTQYF. The whole variable domain, remainder taken from reference TRBV5-4 and TRBJ2-3, is ETGVTQSPTHLIKTRGQQVTLRCSSQSGHNTVSWYQQALGQGPQFIFQYYREEENGRGNFPPRFSGLQFPNYSSELNVNALELDDSALYLCASSLNLGADTQYFGPGTRLTVL.

The J gene is TRBJ1-1, the V gene TRBV27, with D unresolved. The germline V gene encodes CDR1 MNHEY and CDR2 SMNVEV (reference sequence). V lost 5 bases to trimming and J lost 5 bases, with 12 bases between them. The CDR3 sequence is 13 residues long. The CDR3: CASSLMGSTEAFF. The DNA of the CDR3 is TGTGCCAGCAGTCTAATGGGGAGTACTGAAGCTTTCTTT.

The chain carries TRBV2 and TRBJ1-2, with D possibly being TRBD1 (5 bases). Germline CDR1 reads SNHLY; CDR2 reads FYNNEI. The CDR3 is 13 residues long. Trimming stripped 5 bases from V and 3 bases from J, with 10 bases between. Written as DNA, the CDR3 is TGTGCCAGCAGTTTTCTGACAGACTATGGCTACACCTTC. This sequence encodes CASSFLTDYGYTF.

The J gene is TRBJ2-7, the V gene TRBV28; a weak D match, TRBD1 (6 bases). V gave up 3 bases and J gave up 3 bases, with 12 bases separating them. Germline values: CDR1 MDHEN, CDR2 SYDVKM. CDR3 length: 14 residues. CDR3 region: CASSLAGVGYEQYF. The CDR3 region has the DNA TGTGCCAGCAGTTTGGCAGGGGTGGGCTACGAGCAGTACTTC.

The chain uses TRBV7-9 and TRBJ1-1; 7 positions match TRBD1. The CDR3 is made up of 16 amino acids. Germline assignment: CDR1 SEHNR and CDR2 FQNEAQ (reference sequence). V lost 1 base to trimming and J lost 1 base; unmatched junction nucleotides: 6. The CDR3 loop reads CASSLGADRRNTEAFF. The CDR3 DNA follows: TGTGCCAGCAGCTTAGGGGCGGACAGGCGGAACACTGAAGCTTTCTTT.

The gene calls are TRBV19 and TRBJ2-6; D unresolved. Trimming removed 4 bases from V and 0 bases from J, with 4 bases in between. This CDR3 has 14 residues. Germline CDR1 and CDR2: LNHDA and SQIVND (reference sequence). The CDR3 DNA reads TGTGCCAGTAGTACCCGCTCTGGGGCCAACGTCCTGACTTTC. Its translation is CASSTRSGANVLTF.

This chain joins TRBV29-1 and TRBJ2-1; a possible D gene is TRBD2 (6 bases). The CDR3 covers 12 residues. V dropped 4 bases and J dropped 6 bases, with 10 bases sitting between them. Germline CDR1 reads SQVTM; CDR2 reads ANQGSEA. CDR3 amino acids: CSVARGINEQFF. In DNA form, the CDR3 reads TGCAGCGTTGCCCGGGGGATCAATGAGCAGTTCTTC.

The J gene is TRBJ2-7, the V gene TRBV23-1; TRBD2 is a possible D gene (5 bases). TRBV23-1 is assigned to the ORF class and has an uncertain function. The CDR3 sequence is 17 residues long. V was cut by 0 bases and J by 7 bases, with 22 bases left in between. CDR3 DNA: TGCGCCAGCAGTCAATCGAACCTAGGCGACGGACTCTTAGAGCAGTACTTC. It is translated as CASSQSNLGDGLLEQYF.

The chain carries TRBV30 and TRBJ1-2; D uncertain. The CDR3 has 13 residues. Germline lookup yields CDR1 GTSNPN and CDR2 SVGIG (reference sequence). Trimming left V 0 bases short and J 1 base short, with 6 bases between. The CDR3 DNA follows: TGTGCCTGGAGTGTTGACAATAACTATGGCTACACCTTC. It yields the protein CAWSVDNNYGYTF.

The chain uses TRBV7-2 and TRBJ1-2, with D perhaps TRBD1 (5 bases). The germline V and J ends were trimmed by 5 bases and 3 bases, with 10 bases remaining between them. The CDR3 runs to 13 residues. CDR1 is SGHTA, CDR2 FQGNSA, per germline. The CDR3 DNA reads as TGTGCCAGCAGCGCTGACAGTTACTATGGCTACACCTTC. Translation: CASSADSYYGYTF.

The rearrangement joins TRBV7-8 to TRBJ2-5; 8 bases match TRBD2. V was pared by 6 bases and J by 5 bases, with 5 bases of the junction left unmatched. The CDR3 totals 13 residues. Per the germline V gene, CDR1 is SGHVS and CDR2 is FQNEAQ. The CDR3 nucleotides are TGTGCCAGCAGTTTCGCGGGAGGTGAGACCCAGTACTTC. Translating gives CASSFAGGETQYF. Full variable domain (outside the CDR3, taken from reference TRBV7-8 and TRBJ2-5): GAGVSQSPRYKVAKRGQDVALRCDPISGHVSLFWYQQALGQGPEFLTYFQNEAQLDKSGLPSDRFFAERPEGSVSTLKIQRTQQEDSAVYLCASSFAGGETQYFGPGTRLLVL.

This clone was counted between two and nine times. The rearrangement uses TRBV2 and TRBJ2-1, with 9 positions matching TRBD2. This CDR3 comprises 16 residues. V gave up 1 base and J gave up 3 bases; unmatched junction bases: 4. Looked up from germline, CDR1 is SNHLY and CDR2 is FYNNEI. The CDR3 nucleotides read TGTGCCAGCAGTGAAGTACGACTAGCGGTCTACAATGAGCAGTTCTTC. Amino acid sequence: CASSEVRLAVYNEQFF.

The V gene is TRBV15, the J gene TRBJ2-2; D perhaps matches TRBD2 (6 bases). CDR3 length equals 14 residues. Germline V gives CDR1 LNHNV, CDR2 YYDKDF (reference sequence). The germline V and J ends were trimmed by 9 bases and 0 bases, with 11 bases remaining between them. Written as DNA, the CDR3 is TGTGCCACGCGCGGGACTGCGAACACCGGGGAGCTGTTTTTT. Its translation: CATRGTANTGELFF.

V gene TRBV10-3 combines with J gene TRBJ2-1; TRBD2 matches at 7 bases. V gave up 9 bases and J gave up 8 bases; unmatched junction bases: 13. In germline, CDR1 is ENHRY, CDR2 SYGVKD. This CDR3 has 14 residues. The CDR3 loop is CAINAGRVPHEQFF. CDR3 sequence (DNA): TGTGCCATAAATGCAGGGAGGGTTCCCCATGAGCAGTTCTTC.